The 10 T cell receptor beta chains in this list originate from one sample, sequenced in a study of blood T cell repertoires in COVID-19. Here immunoSEQ multiplex PCR was the method, and the copy in TCRdb shows in-frame clones only, minus some. The table lists fewer than 200,000 clones, roughly 76% of them singletons. The sequenced sample was peripheral blood. These receptors were taken from a woman of 80 years or more with COVID-19, enrolled during active disease.

The chain couples TRBV29-1 to TRBJ1-2, with D perhaps matching TRBD1 (6 bases). Trimming removed 6 bases at V and 5 bases at J, with 16 bases between. The CDR3 runs 13 residues. From germline, CDR1 is SQVTM and CDR2 ANQGSEA. This CDR3 reads CSVRTEMRYGYTF. The CDR3 DNA reads as TGCAGCGTACGGACAGAGATGAGATATGGCTACACCTTC. Filled out from reference TRBV29-1 and TRBJ1-2, the complete variable domain reads SAVISQKPSRDICQRGTSLTIQCQVDSQVTMMFWYRQQPGQSLTLIATANQGSEATYESGFVIDKFPISRPNLTFSTLTVSNMSPEDSSIYLCSVRTEMRYGYTFGSGTRLTVV.

The chain recombines TRBV4-2 with TRBJ1-1, with TRBD1 matching over 7 bases. The CDR3 spans 15 residues. V lost 3 bases, J lost 4 bases, and 8 bases stayed unmatched. CDR1 LGHNA and CDR2 YNFKEQ come from the germline V gene. CDR3 in amino acids: CASSHLDRAGTEAFF. DNA for the CDR3: TGTGCCAGCAGCCACCTTGACAGGGCGGGCACTGAAGCTTTCTTT.

CDR3 coding DNA: TGTGCCAGTAGCGCAGGGGCACATCAGCCCCAGCATTTT. Amino acids: CASSAGAHQPQHF. The chain uses TRBV19 and TRBJ1-5; tentatively, D is TRBD1 (6 bases). CDR1 is LNHDA and CDR2 is SQIVND in the germline V gene (reference sequence). V was trimmed by 6 bases and J by 5 bases, leaving 11 bases between them. This CDR3 has 13 residues.

The chain joins TRBV5-4 to TRBJ2-2; D might be TRBD1 (5 bases). The CDR3 runs to 15 residues. Germline values: CDR1 SGHNT, CDR2 YYREEE (reference sequence). The V end was cut by 6 bases, the J end by 5 bases, with 17 bases between. This CDR3 reads CASTGWAGSTGELFF. The CDR3 bases are TGTGCCAGCACCGGATGGGCAGGGTCTACCGGGGAGCTGTTTTTT.

The chain uses TRBV7-3 and TRBJ2-3; TRBD2 matches at 11 bases. The CDR3 runs 16 residues. V trimming: 3 bases; J trimming: 4 bases; junction bases outside the gene matches: 6. The germline V gene encodes CDR1 SGHTA and CDR2 FQGTGA. The CDR3 sequence is CASSFNSGGAADTQYF. For the CDR3, the DNA is TGTGCCAGCAGCTTCAATAGCGGGGGGGCCGCAGATACGCAGTATTTT.

This chain links TRBV5-1 with TRBJ2-7; TRBD2 matches 10 bases. The germline V gene has CDR1 SGHRS and CDR2 YFSETQ. The CDR3 covers 16 residues. The trim removed 2 bases at V and 4 bases at J, leaving 9 bases unmatched. The CDR3 protein is CASSLAGGRAEYEQYF. The CDR3 bases are TGCGCCAGCAGCTTAGCGGGAGGGAGAGCGGAATACGAGCAGTACTTC.

This chain links TRBV5-4 with TRBJ1-2; 9 positions match TRBD1. The CDR3 covers 14 residues. V lost 4 bases to trimming and J lost 4 bases; unmatched junction nucleotides: 5. Germline V gene lookup returns CDR1 SGHNT and CDR2 YYREEE (reference sequence). CDR3: CASSPDRGIYGYTF. The CDR3 bases are TGTGCCAGCAGCCCAGACAGGGGGATCTATGGCTACACCTTC. The variable domain in full, completed from reference TRBV5-4 and TRBJ1-2, reads ETGVTQSPTHLIKTRGQQVTLRCSSQSGHNTVSWYQQALGQGPQFIFQYYREEENGRGNFPPRFSGLQFPNYSSELNVNALELDDSALYLCASSPDRGIYGYTFGSGTRLTVV.

CDR3 in DNA: TGTGCCAGCTCACCACCAGAAATATTAGGGGCCCCGACCTATGGCTACACCTTC. Protein: CASSPPEILGAPTYGYTF. The chain links TRBV18 to TRBJ1-2; D may be TRBD1 (5 bases). Germline lookup yields CDR1 KGHSH and CDR2 LQKENI. V was cut by 0 bases and J by 4 bases, with 21 bases left in between. The CDR3 sequence is 18 residues long.

The J gene is TRBJ1-2, the V gene TRBV5-1; 8 nucleotides agree with TRBD1. The V gene end was trimmed by 4 bases and the J gene end by 0 bases; junction bases not matched to a gene: 5. Per the germline V gene, CDR1 is SGHRS and CDR2 is YFSETQ. The CDR3 length is 15 residues. For the CDR3, the DNA is TGCGCCAGCAGCGCGGACAGGGAGGCTAACTATGGCTACACCTTC. Protein: CASSADREANYGYTF.

The sample holds one count of this clone. The chain combines TRBV11-3 with TRBJ2-1; TRBD2 aligns across 7 bases. This CDR3 is 15 amino acids long. V shed 5 bases, J shed 4 bases, and the junction held 8 bases outside the gene matches. Germline V lookup: CDR1 SGHNT, CDR2 YENEEA. CDR3 sequence (DNA): TGTGCCAGCAGCCTCCCCCCGGGGGGTTACAATGAGCAGTTCTTC. This translates into CASSLPPGGYNEQFF.